This T cell receptor beta chain was sequenced in a study of OX40 agonist ivuxolimab in advanced cancers. The overall study: A history of anti-PD-1, anti-PD-L1 or anti-CTLA-4 therapy was acceptable, and over 30% had some.

TCRdb keeps only in-frame clones here, not all; method: immunoSEQ multiplex PCR. The data contain 20,000 to 30,000 clones, 75% to 85% of them singletons. Germline V CDR1 and CDR2: SGHDT, YYEEEE. The CDR3 has 17 amino acids. In regard to this clone: One junction end does not reproduce the germline sequence, and a read error may be involved.

Patients with autoimmune history or systemic immunosuppression were excluded. The specimen was CD4+ or CD8+ T cells sorted from blood, collected in a trial of the OX40 agonist ivuxolimab. V and J are TRBV5-6 and TRBJ2-3; a possible D gene is TRBD2 (5 bases). This receptor was identified in an adult with an advanced solid tumor such as melanoma, head and neck, liver or kidney cancer. The CDR3 spells CASTSPVWRRYTDTQCF. For the CDR3, the DNA is TGTGCCAGCACCTCCCCGGTGTGGCGGAGGTACACAGATACGCAGTGTTTT.